The 5 T cell receptor beta chains below come from one sample, sequenced in a study of PD-1 blockade in mismatch repair-deficient tumors. Sequenced by immunoSEQ multiplex PCR; TCRdb stores in-frame clones only, minus some. The sample holds 120,000 or so clones, 70% to 90% seen once. Here the sequenced sample was peripheral blood, taken 44 weeks after starting pembrolizumab. The receptors were sampled from an adult with mismatch repair-deficient cancer.

The chain recombines TRBV5-4 with TRBJ1-4; possibly TRBD1 for D (5 bases). With 6 bases removed from V and 7 bases from J, the gap between germline ends came to 19 bases. CDR3 length: 15 amino acids. Germline loops: CDR1 SGHNT, CDR2 YYREEE (reference sequence). This CDR3 reads CASIKGGRAGEKLFF. As DNA, the CDR3 is TGTGCCAGCATCAAGGGCGGCAGGGCGGGTGAAAAACTGTTTTTT. The whole variable domain, filled in from reference TRBV5-4 and TRBJ1-4, reads ETGVTQSPTHLIKTRGQQVTLRCSSQSGHNTVSWYQQALGQGPQFIFQYYREEENGRGNFPPRFSGLQFPNYSSELNVNALELDDSALYLCASIKGGRAGEKLFFGSGTQLSVL.

V is TRBV20-1 and J is TRBJ2-1; D gene unclear. Germline loops: CDR1 DFQATT, CDR2 SNEGSKA (reference sequence). V shed 1 base and J shed 9 bases, with 4 bases lying between them. The CDR3 runs 10 residues. The CDR3 loop reads CSARVGEQFF. CDR3 bases: TGCAGTGCTAGAGTAGGTGAGCAGTTCTTC.

The rearrangement uses TRBV7-8 and TRBJ2-2; maybe TRBD1 (6 bases). The V end lost 4 bases, the J end lost 6 bases, and 15 bases lay between the germline ends. Germline values: CDR1 SGHVS, CDR2 FQNEAQ. This CDR3 is 15 amino acids long. The CDR3 here is CASSSFAWTAGELFF. The CDR3 nucleotides are TGTGCCAGCAGCTCTTTCGCATGGACAGCCGGGGAGCTGTTTTTT.

Points on this clone: This specimen includes other DNA sequences encoding the same CDR3. This rearrangement joins TRBV9 to TRBJ2-5; 8 bases agree with TRBD2. The CDR3 length is 15 residues. The V and J ends lost 0 bases and 5 bases, in that order; junction bases with no gene match: 6. CDR1 SGDLS and CDR2 YYNGEE come from the germline V gene. The CDR3 region has the DNA TGTGCCAGCAGCGTAGCGGGAGGGCCAGGGGAGACCCAGTACTTC. This encodes CASSVAGGPGETQYF.

The chain employs TRBV30 and TRBJ1-2, with D possibly being TRBD1 (5 bases). V gave up 3 bases and J gave up 4 bases, with 9 bases separating them. The length of the CDR3 is 12 residues. From germline, CDR1 is GTSNPN and CDR2 SVGIG (reference sequence). CDR3 sequence: CAWSQGSYGYTF. The CDR3 coding sequence is TGTGCCTGGAGCCAGGGATCCTATGGCTACACCTTC.